This TCR beta chain was observed in a study of T cell changes during pregnancy in multiple sclerosis. Per the germline V gene, CDR1 is MGHDK and CDR2 is SYGVNS. This CDR3 contains 16 residues. With V trimmed by 5 bases and J by 1 base, 7 bases remained unmatched. The data were produced by immunoSEQ multiplex PCR, yet TCRdb's version contains in-frame clones alone and is incomplete. The table shows approximately 61,000 clones, with over 85% occurring only once. The sequence derives from a female donor in good health, enrolled as a control in a pregnancy study. The rearrangement uses TRBV25-1 and TRBJ1-2, with TRBD1 matching 10 bases. The source was peripheral blood, collected in the first trimester of pregnancy. CDR3 DNA sequence: TGTGCCAGCAGTAGACAGGGGGCGCTTAGTAACTATGGCTACACCTTC. Residues: CASSRQGALSNYGYTF.